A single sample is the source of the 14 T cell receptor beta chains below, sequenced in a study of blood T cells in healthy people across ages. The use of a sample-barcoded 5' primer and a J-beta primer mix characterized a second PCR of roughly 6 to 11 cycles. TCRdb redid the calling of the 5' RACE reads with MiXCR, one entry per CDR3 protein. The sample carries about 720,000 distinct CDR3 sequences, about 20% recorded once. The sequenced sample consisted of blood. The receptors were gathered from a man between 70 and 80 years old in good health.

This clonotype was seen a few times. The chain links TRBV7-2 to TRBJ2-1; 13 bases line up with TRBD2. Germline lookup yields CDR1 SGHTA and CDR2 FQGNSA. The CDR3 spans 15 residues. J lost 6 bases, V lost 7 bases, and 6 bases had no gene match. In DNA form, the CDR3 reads TGTGCCAGCAACTCCCGACTAGCGGGAGGCAATGAGCAGTTCTTC. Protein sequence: CASNSRLAGGNEQFF.

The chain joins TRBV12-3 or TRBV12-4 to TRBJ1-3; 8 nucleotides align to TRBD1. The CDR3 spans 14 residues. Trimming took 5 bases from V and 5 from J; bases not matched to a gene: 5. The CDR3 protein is CASSPRTGRNTIYF. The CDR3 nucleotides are TGTGCCAGCAGTCCCCGGACAGGGCGAAACACCATATATTTT.

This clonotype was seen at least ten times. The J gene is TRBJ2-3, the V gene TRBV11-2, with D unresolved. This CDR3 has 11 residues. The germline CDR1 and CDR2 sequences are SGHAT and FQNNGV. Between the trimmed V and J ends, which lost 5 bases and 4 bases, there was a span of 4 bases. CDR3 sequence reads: CASSAADTQYF. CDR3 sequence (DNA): TGTGCCAGCAGCGCCGCAGATACGCAGTATTTT.

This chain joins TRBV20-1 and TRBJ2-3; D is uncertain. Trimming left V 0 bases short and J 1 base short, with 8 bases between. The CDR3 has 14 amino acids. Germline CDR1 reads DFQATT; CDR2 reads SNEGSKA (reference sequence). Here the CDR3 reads CSARDLFGTDTQYF. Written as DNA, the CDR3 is TGCAGTGCTAGAGATCTGTTCGGCACAGATACGCAGTATTTT.

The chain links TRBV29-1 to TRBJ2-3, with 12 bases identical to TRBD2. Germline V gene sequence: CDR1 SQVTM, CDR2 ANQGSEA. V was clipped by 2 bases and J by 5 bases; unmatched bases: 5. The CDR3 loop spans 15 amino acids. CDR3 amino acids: CSVEFLAGGLDTQYF. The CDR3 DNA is TGCAGCGTTGAATTCCTAGCGGGAGGGTTAGATACGCAGTATTTT.

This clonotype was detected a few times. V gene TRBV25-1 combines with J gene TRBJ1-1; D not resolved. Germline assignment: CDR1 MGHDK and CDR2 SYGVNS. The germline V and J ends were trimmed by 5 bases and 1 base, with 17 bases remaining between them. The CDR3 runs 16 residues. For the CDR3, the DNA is TGTGCCAGCAGTCCCCTAGTTTCCCGGCCGAACACTGAAGCTTTCTTT. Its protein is CASSPLVSRPNTEAFF.

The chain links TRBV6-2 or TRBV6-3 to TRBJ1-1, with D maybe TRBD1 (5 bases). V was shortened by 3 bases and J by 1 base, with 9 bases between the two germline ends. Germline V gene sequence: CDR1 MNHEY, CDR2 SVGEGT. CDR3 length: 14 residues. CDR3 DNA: TGTGCCAGCAGTTATACTCAGGGGAACACTGAAGCTTTCTTT. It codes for CASSYTQGNTEAFF.

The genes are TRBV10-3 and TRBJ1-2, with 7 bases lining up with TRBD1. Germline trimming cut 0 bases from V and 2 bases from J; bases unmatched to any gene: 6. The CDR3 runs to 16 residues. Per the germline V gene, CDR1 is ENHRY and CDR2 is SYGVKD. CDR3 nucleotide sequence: TGTGCCATCAGTGAGTCGATTAGGGACAGAAACTATGGCTACACCTTC. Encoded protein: CAISESIRDRNYGYTF.

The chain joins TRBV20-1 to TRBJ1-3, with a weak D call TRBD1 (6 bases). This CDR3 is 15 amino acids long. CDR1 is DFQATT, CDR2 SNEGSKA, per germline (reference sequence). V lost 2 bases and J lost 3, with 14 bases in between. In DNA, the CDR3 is TGCAGTGCTAGACCCAACAGGGCTGGTGGAAACACCATATATTTT. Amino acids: CSARPNRAGGNTIYF.

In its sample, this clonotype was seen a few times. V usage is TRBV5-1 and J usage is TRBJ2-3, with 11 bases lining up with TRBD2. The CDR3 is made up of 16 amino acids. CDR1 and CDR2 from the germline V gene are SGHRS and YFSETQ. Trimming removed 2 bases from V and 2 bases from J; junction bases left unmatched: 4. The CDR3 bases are TGCGCCAGCAGCTTAAATAGCGGGAGGGCCACAGATACGCAGTATTTT. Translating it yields CASSLNSGRATDTQYF.

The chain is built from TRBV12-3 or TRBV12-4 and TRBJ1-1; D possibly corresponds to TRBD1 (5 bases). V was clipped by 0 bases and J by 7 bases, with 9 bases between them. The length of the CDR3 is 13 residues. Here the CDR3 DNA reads TGTGCCAGCAGTTTAGCTGGGGGGGTTGAAGCTTTCTTT. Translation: CASSLAGGVEAFF.

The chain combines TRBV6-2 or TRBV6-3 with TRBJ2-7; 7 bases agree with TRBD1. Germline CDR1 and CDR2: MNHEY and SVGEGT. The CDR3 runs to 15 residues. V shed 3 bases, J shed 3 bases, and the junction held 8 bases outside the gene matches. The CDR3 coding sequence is TGTGCCAGCAGTTATCAGGAGGCAGGGGGCTACGAGCAGTACTTC. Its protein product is CASSYQEAGGYEQYF.

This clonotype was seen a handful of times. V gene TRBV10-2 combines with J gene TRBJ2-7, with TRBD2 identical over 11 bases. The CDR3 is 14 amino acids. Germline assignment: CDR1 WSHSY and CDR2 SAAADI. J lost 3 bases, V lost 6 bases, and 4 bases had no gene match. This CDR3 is CASRAGTSGYEQYF. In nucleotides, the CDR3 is TGCGCCAGCAGAGCCGGGACTAGCGGCTACGAGCAGTACTTC.

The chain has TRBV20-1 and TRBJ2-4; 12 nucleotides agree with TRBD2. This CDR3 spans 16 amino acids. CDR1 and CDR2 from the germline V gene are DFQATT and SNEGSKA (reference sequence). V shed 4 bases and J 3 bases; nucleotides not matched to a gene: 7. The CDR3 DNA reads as TGCAGTGCTATGGGAGGACTAGCGGGAATCAAAAACATTCAGTACTTC. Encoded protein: CSAMGGLAGIKNIQYF.